This T cell receptor beta chain derives from a study of post-analysis software for immune sequencing data. General study points: Among four or five TRBV segments more frequent in patients than controls were TRBV5-6, TRBV5-1 and TRBV20-1.

Carried by the TCR beta cDNA libraries were unique molecular identifiers. The yield from roughly 1 to 10 million T cells was 500,000 or so cDNA molecules in total. Via MiXCR, TCRdb re-called the PCR reads, giving one row per CDR3 protein. The sample lists roughly 730,000 distinct CDR3 sequences, 25% to 30% occurring once. This clonotype was counted a few times. Its antigen is undetermined. The length of the CDR3 is 15 residues. V was shortened by 1 base and J by 1 base, with 11 bases between the two germline ends. CDR1 is LGHNA, CDR2 YSLEER, per germline. The receptor comes from a girl between 5 and 17 years old with multiple sclerosis. Specimen: blood. The chain has TRBV4-3 and TRBJ2-7; D not certain. CDR3 region: CASSQGASRSYEQYF. CDR3 DNA: TGCGCCAGCAGCCAAGGCGCGAGCAGATCCTACGAGCAGTACTTC.